This T cell receptor (beta chain) was profiled in a study of identical twins. Study-level results: Memory repertoires lacked the insertion deficit that abundant cord blood beta clonotypes showed.

Unique molecular identifiers were present on the cDNA, which also gained a universal primer site by template switching. TCRdb analysed the 5' RACE reads with MiXCR anew, one entry per CDR3 protein. The sample has about 530,000 distinct CDR3 sequences, approximately 20% seen once. This clonotype was picked up many times. Its target is unknown. The germline gives CDR1 SQVTM, CDR2 ANQGSEA. The ends lost 6 bases at V and 3 bases at J; junction bases unmatched: 2. The CDR3 totals 14 residues. These data were also reused for a study on yellow fever vaccine responses in identical twins.

V usage is TRBV29-1 and J usage is TRBJ2-3; 14 bases fit TRBD2. The sequenced material came from CD4+ T cells sorted from blood. The clonotype comes from a woman aged 18-29 years in good health. Here the CDR3 DNA reads TGCAGCGTAGGGACTAGCGGGAGTACAGATACGCAGTATTTT. Translated, it gives CSVGTSGSTDTQYF.